The 22 T cell receptor beta chains below all came from one sample that was sequenced in a study of OX40 agonist ivuxolimab in advanced cancers. Data came from immunoSEQ multiplex PCR; TCRdb stores just in-frame clones and leaves some out. The sample includes under 85,000 clones, just over 85% of them seen just once. The sample in question was CD4+ or CD8+ T cells sorted from blood, obtained in a trial of the OX40 agonist ivuxolimab. Receptor source: an adult with an advanced solid tumor such as melanoma, head and neck, liver or kidney cancer.

This chain uses TRBV5-6 with TRBJ2-5, with D perhaps given as TRBD1 or TRBD2 (5 bases each). With the DNA end fitting TRBJ2-7 better, the J assignment may be wrong. The CDR3 is 15 residues long. Germline CDR1 SGHDT, CDR2 YYEEEE. The CDR3 region has the DNA TGTGCCAGCAGCTTTTTGTCCGGAGAGGGGTCCGAGCAGTACTTC. Translating it yields CASSFLSGEGSEQYF.

The chain couples TRBV9 to TRBJ2-3; 9 nucleotides align to TRBD2. This CDR3 contains 17 residues. V gave up 3 bases and J gave up 0 bases; unmatched junction bases: 8. In germline, CDR1 is SGDLS, CDR2 YYNGEE. The CDR3 DNA reads as TGTGCCAGCAGCGGTTCTTGGCGGGAGGGTAGCACAGATACGCAGTATTTT. It codes for CASSGSWREGSTDTQYF.

The V call is TRBV4-1, the J call TRBJ2-1, with 9 bases that match TRBD1. From germline, CDR1 is MGHRA and CDR2 YSYEKL. With V trimmed by 1 base and J by 3 bases, 4 bases remained unmatched. The CDR3 spans 16 residues. The CDR3 DNA follows: TGCGCCAGCAGCCAAGCCGGGACAGGGCACTACAATGAGCAGTTCTTC. This gives the protein CASSQAGTGHYNEQFF.

This chain connects TRBV6-5 to TRBJ2-1; TRBD2 aligns across 13 bases. V lost 4 bases to trimming and J lost 6 bases; unmatched junction nucleotides: 6. Looked up from germline, CDR1 is MNHEY and CDR2 is SVGAGI. The CDR3 consists of 16 residues. The DNA of the CDR3 is TGTGCCAGCAGTTTGCGTCGACTAGCGGGAGGCAATGAGCAGTTCTTC. Its protein product is CASSLRRLAGGNEQFF.

This clone was counted only a few times. The gene calls are TRBV2 and TRBJ1-1; no clear D. The CDR3 has 13 residues. Germline V gene sequence: CDR1 SNHLY, CDR2 FYNNEI. Trimming cost V 4 bases and J 4 bases, with 10 bases left between them. CDR3 sequence: CASSVQLSTEAFF. CDR3 in DNA: TGTGCCAGCAGTGTTCAGTTGAGCACTGAAGCTTTCTTT.

The chain links TRBV10-3 to TRBJ1-2, with a possible D match to TRBD1 (5 bases). Germline-derived CDR1 and CDR2 are ENHRY and SYGVKD. CDR3 size: 14 residues. The V gene lost 6 bases and the J gene lost 8 bases, with 19 bases spanning the gap. The CDR3 is CAIRPGTALKGYTF. The CDR3 DNA reads as TGTGCCATCAGACCCGGGACCGCCCTAAAAGGCTACACCTTC.

The rearrangement joins TRBV4-2 to TRBJ1-4; D is unresolved. Germline values: CDR1 LGHNA, CDR2 YNFKEQ. The CDR3 is 18 amino acids. Trimming took 0 bases from V and 8 from J, leaving 22 bases between them. The DNA of the CDR3 is TGTGCCAGCAGCCAAGATGTCCCCGTGGCAGGAGGAGACGAAAAACTGTTTTTT. This translates into CASSQDVPVAGGDEKLFF.

This clone has just a few counts. The chain links TRBV6-1 to TRBJ1-4; D not resolved. The germline V and J ends were trimmed by 5 bases and 0 bases, with 7 bases remaining between them. Germline assignment: CDR1 MNHNS and CDR2 SASEGT. The CDR3 covers 14 residues. CDR3 sequence reads: CASSITPTNEKLFF. In DNA form, the CDR3 reads TGTGCCAGCAGTATCACCCCAACTAATGAAAAACTGTTTTTT.

The chain recombines TRBV28 with TRBJ1-1, with D possibly matching TRBD1 (5 bases). Per the germline V gene, CDR1 is MDHEN and CDR2 is SYDVKM. The CDR3 length is 14 residues. V was clipped by 7 bases and J by 4 bases, with 16 bases between them. The CDR3 nucleotides read TGTGCCAGCACCAACACGGGGGGAATCACTGAAGCTTTCTTT. Translation: CASTNTGGITEAFF.

The genes are TRBV19 and TRBJ2-1; 11 bases are a match to TRBD2. With V trimmed by 1 base and J by 7 bases, 6 bases remained unmatched. The CDR3 is 16 residues long. Per germline, CDR1 LNHDA and CDR2 SQIVND (reference sequence). Written as DNA, the CDR3 is TGTGCCAGTAGTATAGTTACTAGCGGGAGCGAAAATGAGCAGTTCTTC. Residues: CASSIVTSGSENEQFF.

V gene TRBV19 combines with J gene TRBJ1-2, with 11 bases aligning to TRBD1. The trim removed 7 bases at V and 5 bases at J, leaving 9 bases unmatched. CDR1 is LNHDA and CDR2 is SQIVND in the germline V gene (reference sequence). This CDR3 is built from 15 residues. The CDR3 DNA follows: TGTGCCAGTACCCCACTAGGGACAGGGGGATATGGCTACACCTTC. Its translation: CASTPLGTGGYGYTF.

The chain combines TRBV7-8 with TRBJ2-2, with D maybe TRBD1 (5 bases). Germline CDR1 SGHVS, CDR2 FQNEAQ. This CDR3 has 15 amino acids. Trimming took off 4 bases at V and 4 bases at J, with 13 bases between the two ends. The DNA for the CDR3 is TGTGCCAGCAGCTATCCTGACAGTAGCACCGGGGAGCTGTTTTTT. The encoded protein is CASSYPDSSTGELFF.

The V and J genes are TRBV2 and TRBJ2-2; the D gene is possibly TRBD1 (6 bases). There are 15 residues in the CDR3. Trimming pared 4 bases from V and 5 bases from J, leaving 14 bases between. Germline V gives CDR1 SNHLY, CDR2 FYNNEI. Here the CDR3 reads CASSVRQGWTGELFF. Here the CDR3 DNA reads TGTGCCAGCAGTGTAAGGCAGGGGTGGACCGGGGAGCTGTTTTTT.

J is TRBJ2-3 and V is TRBV19; weak D call: TRBD1 (5 bases). The CDR3 is 13 residues long. V lost 2 bases and J 5 bases, leaving 8 bases between the germline ends. CDR1 and CDR2 (germline): LNHDA, SQIVND (reference sequence). The CDR3 nucleotides read TGTGCCAGTAGTATAAACACAGGAGATACGCAGTATTTT. Translation: CASSINTGDTQYF.

This chain joins TRBV7-3 and TRBJ2-3; tentatively, D is TRBD2 (5 bases). The ends were cut back, 5 bases at V and 2 bases at J, with 14 bases in the middle. CDR3 length: 15 amino acids. CDR1 is SGHTA, CDR2 FQGTGA, per germline. The DNA of the CDR3 is TGTGCCAGCAGCCCTGCGGGTCTCCACACAGATACGCAGTATTTT. This translates into CASSPAGLHTDTQYF.

This sequence joins TRBV19 and TRBJ2-1, with D maybe TRBD1 (5 bases). Trimming removed 0 bases from V and 8 bases from J, with 14 bases in between. The CDR3 runs 15 residues. Per germline, CDR1 LNHDA and CDR2 SQIVND (reference sequence). CDR3 sequence (DNA): TGTGCCAGTAGTATAGACACACTCACAGGCGATGAGCAGTTCTTC. Encoded protein: CASSIDTLTGDEQFF.

The chain couples TRBV19 to TRBJ1-4; 7 nucleotides agree with TRBD1. CDR1 is LNHDA and CDR2 is SQIVND in the germline V gene (reference sequence). The CDR3 runs 14 residues. V lost 5 bases and J lost 10; bases outside the gene matches: 10. Written as DNA, the CDR3 is TGTGCCAGTAGTTTTCTCGACAGGGAGGGAAAACTGTTTTTT. This gives the protein CASSFLDREGKLFF.

The chain recombines TRBV10-3 with TRBJ2-2; 11 nucleotides align to TRBD2. V was pared by 8 bases and J by 5 bases, with 10 bases of the junction left unmatched. CDR1 is ENHRY, CDR2 SYGVKD, per germline. CDR3 size: 16 residues. This CDR3 is CAISASTSGRTGELFF. CDR3 bases: TGTGCCATCTCGGCGAGTACTAGCGGGAGAACCGGGGAGCTGTTTTTT.

This chain joins TRBV9 and TRBJ2-3; 7 nucleotides agree with TRBD2. The germline V gene has CDR1 SGDLS and CDR2 YYNGEE. V shed 4 bases and J 3 bases; nucleotides not matched to a gene: 5. The CDR3 totals 14 residues. CDR3 coding DNA: TGTGCCAGCAGCCCGGCCGGGAGGACAGATACGCAGTATTTT. Translating gives CASSPAGRTDTQYF.

This clone has a handful of counts. The chain's CDR3 is CASSLGTGSRPQHF. CDR3 DNA sequence: TGTGCCAGCAGCTTAGGGACAGGCTCTCGGCCCCAGCATTTT. The J gene is TRBJ1-5, the V gene TRBV7-8; 7 positions match TRBD1. Germline assignment: CDR1 SGHVS and CDR2 FQNEAQ. V trimming: 1 base; J trimming: 9 bases; junction bases outside the gene matches: 6. The CDR3 is 14 amino acids.

The chain uses TRBV5-1 and TRBJ1-4, with D hard to call. The CDR3 covers 13 residues. V was clipped by 0 bases and J by 6 bases, with 6 bases between them. Looked up from germline, CDR1 is SGHRS and CDR2 is YFSETQ. The CDR3 nucleotides are TGCGCCAGCAGCTTGGGTTCAGATGAAAAACTGTTTTTT. Translating it yields CASSLGSDEKLFF. The entire variable domain, with the rest obtained from reference TRBV5-1 and TRBJ1-4, is as follows: KAGVTQTPRYLIKTRGQQVTLSCSPISGHRSVSWYQQTPGQGLQFLFEYFSETQRNKGNFPGRFSGRQFSNSRSEMNVSTLELGDSALYLCASSLGSDEKLFFGSGTQLSVL.

The chain couples TRBV6-1 to TRBJ2-3; 7 positions agree with TRBD2. V gave up 5 bases and J gave up 0 bases; unmatched junction bases: 5. CDR1 and CDR2 from the germline V gene are MNHNS and SASEGT. This CDR3 has 15 amino acids. The CDR3 DNA follows: TGTGCCAGCAGTTTCCTAGCGGATAGCACAGATACGCAGTATTTT. Protein: CASSFLADSTDTQYF.